This TCR beta chain originates from a study of blood T cell repertoires in COVID-19. Study details: Some COVID-19 samples were acute and others convalescent; all came from the United States, Italy and Spain.

Source study methods: Estimated nucleated cell counts came from reference gene primer amplification. Using immunoSEQ multiplex PCR, the repertoire was profiled, and TCRdb retains in-frame clones only, with some absent. That table supplies the V and J calls and clone size; D and trimming were determined from the DNA. The data hold 200,000 or so clones, with about four fifths observed a single time. Followed longitudinally, the Seattle patients had been enrolled during active infection. The CDR3 spans 13 residues. From germline, CDR1 is KGHSH and CDR2 LQKENI. Trimming took 2 bases from V and 6 from J, leaving 10 bases between them.

This sequence was found in an elderly woman with COVID-19, enrolled during active disease. The sample consisted of peripheral blood. The chain uses TRBV18 and TRBJ1-2; maybe TRBD1 (5 bases). For the CDR3, the DNA is TGTGCCAGCTCACCAGGGGCAGCTGATGGCTACACCTTC. The encoded protein is CASSPGAADGYTF. The full variable domain, with the rest looked up from reference TRBV18 and TRBJ1-2, is NAGVMQNPRHLVRRRGQEARLRCSPMKGHSHVYWYRQLPEEGLKFMVYLQKENIIDESGMPKERFSAEFPKEGPSILRIQQVVRGDSAAYFCASSPGAADGYTFGSGTRLTVV.